Below are 10 T cell receptor beta chains sequenced from a single sample in a study of CD8 T cells in ankylosing spondylitis. Via MiXCR, TCRdb re-called the 5' RACE reads, giving one row per CDR3 protein. Here the sample spans 250,000 or so distinct CDR3 sequences, over 15% being singletons. The sequenced sample consisted of blood, either unsorted or a sorted T cell fraction (not recorded which). The receptors here all came from a male donor with ankylosing spondylitis or in good health (not recorded which).

V usage is TRBV4-1 and J usage is TRBJ2-7, with D possibly TRBD2 on 5 matching bases. Germline assignment: CDR1 MGHRA and CDR2 YSYEKL. The CDR3 spans 16 residues. V lost 2 bases, J lost 11 bases, and 25 bases lay in between. In DNA form, the CDR3 reads TGCGCCAGCAGCCAACTCCCCCCATCGACATGGGAGATTAAGTACTTC. This sequence encodes CASSQLPPSTWEIKYF.

The genes are TRBV12-3 or TRBV12-4 and TRBJ1-1; 8 nucleotides align to TRBD1. This CDR3 region has 14 residues. V was clipped by 6 bases and J by 7 bases; unmatched bases: 10. CDR3 amino acids: CASRPAGGAFEAFF. CDR3 bases: TGTGCCAGCAGGCCCGCAGGGGGCGCTTTTGAAGCTTTCTTT.

The chain has TRBV29-1 and TRBJ2-1; either TRBD1 or TRBD2 may fit D (5 bases each). The germline V and J ends were trimmed by 4 bases and 7 bases, with 14 bases remaining between them. Germline V gene lookup returns CDR1 SQVTM and CDR2 ANQGSEA. The CDR3 sequence is 13 residues long. CDR3: CSVASGAGNEQFF. CDR3 coding DNA: TGCAGCGTTGCTTCCGGGGCCGGGAATGAGCAGTTCTTC.

The table lists this clonotype with many counts. V and J are TRBV15 and TRBJ2-5, with D unresolved. The CDR3 sequence is 15 residues long. V lost 0 bases to trimming and J lost 5 bases, with 13 bases between them. Germline CDR1 is LNHNV and CDR2 is YYDKDF (reference sequence). The CDR3 sequence: CATSRDGSLWETQYF. The CDR3 bases are TGTGCCACCAGCAGAGATGGTAGCCTCTGGGAGACCCAGTACTTC.

The genes are TRBV29-1 and TRBJ2-7, with TRBD1 matching 7 bases. There are 13 residues in the CDR3. Germline lookup yields CDR1 SQVTM and CDR2 ANQGSEA. The trim removed 0 bases at V and 3 bases at J, leaving 2 bases unmatched. CDR3 region: CSVEEGQRYEQYF. CDR3 bases: TGCAGCGTTGAAGAGGGACAGCGCTACGAGCAGTACTTC.

This clonotype appeared many times. The V and J genes are TRBV29-1 and TRBJ2-1, with D hard to call. This CDR3 spans 14 amino acids. Trimming shortened V by 1 base and J by 8 bases, and 15 bases separated the two germline ends. Germline CDR1 SQVTM, CDR2 ANQGSEA. CDR3 sequence reads: CSVEVRLRRDEQFF. Written as DNA, the CDR3 is TGCAGCGTTGAAGTCCGCCTACGAAGGGATGAGCAGTTCTTC.

This chain uses TRBV5-1 with TRBJ2-1; D may be TRBD2 (6 bases). V lost 0 bases and J lost 6, with 19 bases in between. CDR1 and CDR2 from the germline V gene are SGHRS and YFSETQ. The CDR3 runs to 17 residues. CDR3 region: CASSLAVAGIPFNEQFF. In nucleotides, the CDR3 is TGCGCCAGCAGCTTGGCAGTCGCGGGAATACCTTTCAATGAGCAGTTCTTC.

CDR3 in amino acids: CASSSSIGTSDEQYF. The CDR3 DNA is TGTGCCAGCAGCTCCTCCATTGGGACTAGTGACGAGCAGTACTTC. The rearrangement links TRBV9 to TRBJ2-7, with 8 bases matching TRBD2. Germline CDR1 SGDLS, CDR2 YYNGEE. This CDR3 contains 15 residues. Unmatched junction bases numbered 11, after V lost 4 bases and J lost 5 bases.

This clonotype was seen repeatedly, ten times or more. The chain combines TRBV29-1 with TRBJ2-7, with TRBD1 as a possible D gene (7 bases). Trimming removed 7 bases at V and 3 bases at J, with 13 bases between. The CDR3 sequence is 12 residues long. Germline values: CDR1 SQVTM, CDR2 ANQGSEA. The CDR3 coding sequence is TGCAGCGGGCGGGACAGCAACTACGAGCAGTACTTC. Its protein is CSGRDSNYEQYF.

The V gene is TRBV7-9, the J gene TRBJ1-5, with no clear D. CDR3 size: 15 residues. Germline values: CDR1 SEHNR, CDR2 FQNEAQ (reference sequence). The V and J ends lost 4 bases and 6 bases respectively, with 16 bases between them. The CDR3 loop reads CASSSRAEVGQPQHF. The CDR3 bases are TGTGCCAGCAGCTCGAGGGCCGAGGTGGGTCAGCCCCAGCATTTT.